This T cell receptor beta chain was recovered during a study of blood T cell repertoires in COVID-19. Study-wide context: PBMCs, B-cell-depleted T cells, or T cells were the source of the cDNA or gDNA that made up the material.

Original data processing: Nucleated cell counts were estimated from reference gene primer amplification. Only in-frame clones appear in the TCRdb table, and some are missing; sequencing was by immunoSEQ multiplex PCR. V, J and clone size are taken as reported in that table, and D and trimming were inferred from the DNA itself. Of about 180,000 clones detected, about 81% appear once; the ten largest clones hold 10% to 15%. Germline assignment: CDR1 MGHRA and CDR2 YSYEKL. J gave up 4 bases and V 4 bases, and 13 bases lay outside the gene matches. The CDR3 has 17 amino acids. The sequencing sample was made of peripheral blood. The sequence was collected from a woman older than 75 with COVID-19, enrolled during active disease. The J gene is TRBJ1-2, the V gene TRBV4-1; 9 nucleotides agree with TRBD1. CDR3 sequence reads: CASSPTTGQGTTYGYTF. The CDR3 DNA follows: TGCGCCAGCAGCCCAACGACCGGACAGGGGACTACCTATGGCTACACCTTC.